This is a list of T cell receptor beta chains from one sample in a study of patients and donors after allogeneic stem cell transplantation. TCRdb re-analysed the RT-PCR reads in MiXCR, keeping a single row per CDR3 protein. The data show about 96,000 distinct CDR3 sequences, under 50% seen once. The specimen was blood, either unsorted or a sorted T cell fraction (not recorded which). Every receptor here comes from a human donor who was either an allogeneic HSCT recipient or a stem cell or donor lymphocyte infusion donor (not recorded which). It is not recorded whose cells these are; they may come from a transplant donor. The CDR3 runs from the conserved cysteine through the conserved F or W. A D gene is named only where the DNA matches it firmly.

J gene | CDR3 length | D gene | V gene | CDR3 protein
TRBJ1-2 | 14 | TRBD1 | TRBV20-1 | CSAFDRGHNYGYTF
TRBJ1-1 | 19 | TRBD1 | TRBV7-9 | CASSPPSFGTGNLNTEAFF
TRBJ1-2 | 13 | TRBD1 | TRBV6-2/TRBV6-3 | CASSTQTGDGYTF
TRBJ1-6 | 15 | - | TRBV28 | CASRSNQGRNSPLHF
TRBJ1-3 | 15 | - | TRBV27 | CASSSGRVAGNTIYF
TRBJ1-4 | 16 | - | TRBV7-9 | CASSPLDTAYWETLFF
TRBJ1-1 | 15 | - | TRBV20-1 | CSASPGLGLNTEAFF
TRBJ1-1 | 15 | - | TRBV18 | CASSPTVEGSTEAFF
TRBJ2-1 | 16 | TRBD2 | TRBV5-1 | CASSVLSGRGYNEQFF
TRBJ1-2 | 15 | - | TRBV6-2/TRBV6-3 | CASRIDLITFYGYTF
TRBJ1-1 | 14 | - | TRBV12-3/TRBV12-4 | CASSPQARNTEAFF
TRBJ1-2 | 16 | TRBD1 | TRBV6-6 | CASSYSPTGDNYGYTF
TRBJ1-2 | 13 | TRBD1 | TRBV7-2 | CASNRQGEGGYTF
TRBJ1-2 | 13 | - | TRBV7-2 | CASSFQGGLGYTF
TRBJ1-1 | 15 | - | TRBV12-3/TRBV12-4 | CASSPYTAVATEAFF
TRBJ1-1 | 13 | - | TRBV12-3/TRBV12-4 | CASSLLGVTEAFF
TRBJ1-5 | 18 | TRBD1 | TRBV4-1 | CASSPPMTGGSSNQPQHF
TRBJ2-1 | 16 | TRBD2 | TRBV12-3/TRBV12-4 | CASSFMLGGTSNEQFF
TRBJ1-1 | 16 | - | TRBV7-2 | CASSLGGSWTRKEAFF
TRBJ1-1 | 15 | - | TRBV5-1 | CASSPGTDMNTEAFF
TRBJ2-2 | 17 | TRBD2 | TRBV9 | CASSAVSSGSNTGELFF
TRBJ1-2 | 16 | - | TRBV29-1 | CSVERQGYSSLYGYTF
TRBJ1-6 | 15 | TRBD1 | TRBV4-3 | CASSLGQGSNSPLHF
TRBJ2-3 | 14 | - | TRBV20-1 | CSAPVWGDTDTQYF
TRBJ1-2 | 15 | TRBD1 | TRBV27 | CASSTRQGPNYGYTF
TRBJ1-1 | 16 | TRBD1 | TRBV7-8 | CASSLDRGNLNTEAFF